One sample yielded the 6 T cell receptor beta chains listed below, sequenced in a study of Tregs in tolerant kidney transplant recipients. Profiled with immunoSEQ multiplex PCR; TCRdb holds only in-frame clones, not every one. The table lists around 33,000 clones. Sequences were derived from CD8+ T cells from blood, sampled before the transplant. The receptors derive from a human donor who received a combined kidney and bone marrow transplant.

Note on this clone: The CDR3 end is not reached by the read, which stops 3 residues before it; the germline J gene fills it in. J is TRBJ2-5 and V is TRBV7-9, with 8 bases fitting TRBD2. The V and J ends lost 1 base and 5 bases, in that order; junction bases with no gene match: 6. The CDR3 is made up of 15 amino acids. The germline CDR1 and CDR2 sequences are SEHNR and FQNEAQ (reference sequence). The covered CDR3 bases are TGTGCCAGCAGCTTAGTTGGCGGGGGGCTGGAGACC. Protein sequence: CASSLVGGGLET. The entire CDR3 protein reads CASSLVGGGLETQYF.

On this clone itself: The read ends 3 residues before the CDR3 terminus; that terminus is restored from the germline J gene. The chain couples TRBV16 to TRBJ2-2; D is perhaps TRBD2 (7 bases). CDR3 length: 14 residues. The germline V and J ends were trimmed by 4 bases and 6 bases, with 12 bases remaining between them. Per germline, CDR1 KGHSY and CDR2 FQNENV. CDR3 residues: CASSPTGGPGELFF. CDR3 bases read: TGTGCCAGCAGCCCGACCGGGGGGCCCGGGGAG.

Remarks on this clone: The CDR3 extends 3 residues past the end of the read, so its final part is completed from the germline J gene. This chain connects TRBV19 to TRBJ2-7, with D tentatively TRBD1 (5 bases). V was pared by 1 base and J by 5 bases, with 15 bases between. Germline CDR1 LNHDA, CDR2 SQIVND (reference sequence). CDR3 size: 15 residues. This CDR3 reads CASSIGSRDTHEQYF. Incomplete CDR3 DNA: TGTGCCAGTAGTATAGGTTCCAGGGATACACACGAG.

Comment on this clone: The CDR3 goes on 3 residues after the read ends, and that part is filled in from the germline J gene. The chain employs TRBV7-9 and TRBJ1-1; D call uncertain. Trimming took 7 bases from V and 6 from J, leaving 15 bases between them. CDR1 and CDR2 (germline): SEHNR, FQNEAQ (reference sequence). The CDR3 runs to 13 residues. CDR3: CASIIDPGAEAFF. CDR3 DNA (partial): TGTGCCAGCATTATAGACCCGGGTGCTGAA.

Partial CDR3 DNA: TGCAGCGTTGAATTTCTCCCGGGACAAAGCACAGATACG. Translation gives CSVEFLPGQSTDT. The entire CDR3 sequence reads CSVEFLPGQSTDTQYF. J is TRBJ2-3 and V is TRBV29-1; D is possibly TRBD1 (6 bases). The read is 3 residues too short to cover the CDR3 end, so that end is filled in from the germline J gene. The V and J ends lost 2 bases and 0 bases respectively, with 15 bases between them. The CDR3 length is 16 residues. Germline CDR1 reads SQVTM; CDR2 reads ANQGSEA.

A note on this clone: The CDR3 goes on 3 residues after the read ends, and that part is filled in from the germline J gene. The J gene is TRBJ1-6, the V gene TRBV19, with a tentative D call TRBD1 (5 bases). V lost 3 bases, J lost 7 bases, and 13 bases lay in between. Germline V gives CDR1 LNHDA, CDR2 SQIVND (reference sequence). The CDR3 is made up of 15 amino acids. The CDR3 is CASSIARTKNSPLHF. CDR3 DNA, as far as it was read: TGTGCCAGTAGTATCGCGAGGACAAAAAATTCACCC.